Listed below are T cell receptor beta chains from one sample, sequenced in a study of cytomegalovirus exposure and HLA in healthy donors. TCRdb's table, derived via immunoSEQ multiplex PCR, lists solely in-frame clones and lacks some. The sample has some 77,000 clones; over 70% are singletons. The specimen was PBMCs. These receptors were obtained from a woman aged 40 to 50 in good health and CMV-seronegative. Each CDR3 is given with its conserved first and last residue.

v_call	j_call	cdr3_aa
TRBV6-4	TRBJ2-5	CASSPVGGNQETQYF
TRBV5-4	TRBJ1-2	CASGEGNDYGYTF
TRBV6-6	TRBJ2-5	CASSYSSGGQETQYF
TRBV18	TRBJ2-1	CASSQIQGTLSPNEQFF
TRBV9	TRBJ2-7	CASSVAGNGNEQYF
TRBV7-9	TRBJ2-7	CASMTWGGGSFEQYF
TRBV4-2	TRBJ1-1	CASSGAKNTEAFF
TRBV6-5	TRBJ1-1	CASSYGGTEAFF
TRBV2	TRBJ2-5	CASSEASGRARETQYF
TRBV21-1	TRBJ2-5	CASSSLLWGGPRVSVLGTQYF
TRBV2	TRBJ2-7	CASERGGGPREQYF
TRBV15	TRBJ2-7	CATSSLGVRYEQYF
TRBV29-1	TRBJ1-1	CSVVPGVNTEAFF
TRBV6-4	TRBJ2-3	CASSAGGGEGDTQYF
TRBV5-7	TRBJ2-7	CASSSHPRGPYEQYF
TRBV12-5	TRBJ1-6	CASGNYRESPLHF
TRBV19	TRBJ2-1	CASSFYSGPYNEQFF
TRBV6-4	TRBJ2-2	CASKTEGAGTGELFF
TRBV18	TRBJ2-4	CASSPPSYAGTKNIQYF
TRBV28	TRBJ2-4	CASRLQGAAKNIQYF
TRBV7-9	TRBJ1-1	CASSRPWADTEAFF
TRBV5-1	TRBJ1-1	CASSWDGGAPAFF
TRBV7-8	TRBJ2-2	CASSLNVRGMIGELFF
TRBV5-1	TRBJ2-3	CASSLQRTTDTQYF
TRBV5-1	TRBJ2-5	CASSITGSSGETQYF
TRBV29-1	TRBJ2-6	CSVETGVGANVLTF
TRBV2	TRBJ1-6	CASTGTTYNSPLHF
TRBV7-2	TRBJ2-3	CASSFTRTDTQYF
TRBV2	TRBJ2-7	CASRGTGVQYF
TRBV2	TRBJ1-2	CASRAGQAAPYGYTF
TRBV28	TRBJ2-1	CAIGSSYNEQFF
TRBV6-4	TRBJ1-5	CASSDSAGNQPQHF
TRBV9	TRBJ2-6	CASSVVPDTGANVLTF
TRBV5-1	TRBJ2-2	CASSPPPKGAPGELFF